This TCR beta chain comes out of a study of cytomegalovirus exposure and HLA in healthy donors (TCRdb year 2017). Regarding the research as a whole: In an earlier analysis of 550 to 750 of the donors, 276 Gb of sequence data and some 100 million unique TCR beta sequences from about 190 million T cells were reported. An early release covering roughly 640 HLA-typed donors comprised 300 to 350 gigabases of sequencing data and about 90 million unique TCR sequences. Among the roughly 410 genotyped donors, around 79% belonged to the genetic ancestry cluster associated with self-reported Caucasian donors. The study aimed to test whether cataloging public T cell receptors could reveal signatures of past pathogen exposure. The study used immunosequencing to profile the T cell repertoires of more than 650 subjects and linked those repertoires to cytomegalovirus serostatus. A separate validation cohort of roughly 130 different subjects was used in addition to the 666-subject first cohort. To predict cytomegalovirus infection status, the study brought together high-throughput TCR immunosequencing, statistical association of individual TCRs with disease status, and machine learning. A later analysis re-examined previously published TCR beta repertoires from several hundred donors and added high-resolution HLA genotyping to investigate patterns of TCR occurrence. The later analysis used no new phenotypic data to find candidate immune exposures, relying instead on TCR beta sequences and their occurrence across donors. An earlier analysis of several hundred of the donors used high-throughput TCR beta sequencing to judge whether each TCR beta V gene segment behaved as functional or pseudogenic. Donor age, sex, ethnicity and CMV serostatus were compiled together with the repertoire data. In a later genetic analysis, genome-wide SNP genotypes for about 55% of the roughly 670 donors were used, and that subset was treated as a discovery cohort. All discovery cohort repertoires had been generated using a single sequencing platform. Both class I and class II loci were covered by HLA typing, at four-digit resolution. Typing coverage differed by locus: A, B, C, DRB1 and DQB1 were typed in about 629-640 donors, DQA1 in roughly 500, DPA1 in 600 to 610, and DPB1 in 450 to 480. Because of strong linkage in the cohort, a few DR-DQ haplotypes were treated as single units for association and clustering. Across about 380 genotyped donors of the cohort, an average of about 220,000 unique TCR beta nucleotide sequences per donor were sequenced, and roughly a sixth of those sequences were non-productive.

The cohort consisted of fewer than 700 healthy bone marrow donors. Cohort members were all nominally healthy when sampled, although unrecorded immune exposures were likely present. The donor was CMV seronegative and belonged to the group of 352 seronegative cohort members. Every donor gave a peripheral blood sample, and the peripheral blood mononuclear cells from that sample were used for TCR beta sequencing. Genomic DNA extraction from the blood cell samples was performed with the Qiagen DNeasy Blood Extraction Kit. This clone was picked up one time. Its antigen is currently not known. No per-base quality is available; no much larger clone lies one base away. The library was produced with the immunoSEQ multiplex PCR assay. For the multiplex PCR, a mixture combining 60 forward primers for TCR Vbeta segments and 13 reverse primers for TCR Jbeta segments was used. The CDR3 region of rearranged TCR beta genes was amplified from genomic DNA by a multiplex PCR assay. The Illumina HiSeq System was used to sequence the amplified TCR beta libraries as 87-base-pair reads. The authors' analysis ran thus. A later analysis counted tens of millions of unique TCR beta chains across the 550 to 800 repertoires, and some 11 million of these chains were shared by at least two donors. A nearest-neighbor algorithm error-corrected the raw reads and collapsed the reads into unique sequences, merging closely related sequences to remove PCR and sequencing errors. Alignment of CDR3 sequences to IMGT reference sequences was used to assign V, D and J gene segments. For a sequence to be retained, a match of at least six nucleotides to both a V gene segment and a J gene segment was required. A rearrangement was called productive if the CDR3 had no stop codons and remained in frame with V and J, and every other rearrangement was called non-productive. Following IMGT convention, CDR3 was defined as the stretch from the second conserved V-encoded cysteine up to the conserved J-encoded phenylalanine. Sequences without an unambiguous match to a single V gene segment were excluded from the earlier analysis of a few hundred of the donors. In an earlier analysis of 587 of the donors, a V segment was called functional when productive rearrangements were above 56.7%, and segregating when the standard deviation between donors exceeded 5%. A statistical classification framework was built for diagnosing cytomegalovirus status from the catalog of TCR beta chain sequences. V and J gene assignment, in a later analysis, came from comparing TCR nucleotide sequences with IMGT/GENE-DB human TR gene sequences. The TCRdist pipeline was used in a later analysis to assign CDR3 sequences and most-parsimonious VDJ recombination scenarios. In a later analysis, each TCR beta chain was defined by its CDR3 amino acid sequence together with its V-gene family, and reads without a unique V-gene family were excluded. To address suspected cross-contamination and a sequencing artifact, a later analysis removed roughly 640 highly shared, low-generation-probability nucleotide sequences. In a later analysis, a clonal expansion index for each public chain was calculated from normalized within-repertoire ranks of inferred template counts. A later analysis computed generation probabilities with a VDJ recombination model fitted to out-of-frame rearrangements, and checked the results against IGoR. A later analysis scored TCR-TCR, TCR-HLA and TCR-CMV co-occurrence with hypergeometric tests, applying a repertoire-size bias correction to TCR pairs. To estimate false discovery rates, a later analysis permuted the HLA or CMV assignments 20 times. In a later analysis, co-occurring TCRs were grouped with DBSCAN, and TCRdist sequence similarity was added when clustering was performed within HLA-allele-positive subsets. Co-occurrence clustering excluded repertoires with fewer than 30,000 or more than 120,000 public chains, plus five with anomalous nucleotide sharing. TCRdb obtained this table from immuneACCESS and retained in-frame rearrangements with V and J assigned. These tables miss some clones; where compared with another copy, unresolved V genes account for less than half of the shortfall, and the remainder is unexplained. V, J and clone size derive from that table, while D and trimming were established from the DNA sequence. This sample comprises 150,000 to 200,000 clones, less than 75% of them detected only once. The top ten constitute roughly 1.6% of the sample.

Broad study findings and their caveats: Several of the top co-occurrence clusters appeared to be linked to parvovirus B19, influenza, CMV and Epstein-Barr virus, according to a later analysis. Specific HLA alleles were associated with 16,951 TCR beta sequences at a false discovery rate of 0.05 in a later analysis. Across donors, most TCR sequences were observed very rarely, whereas some public TCRs were present in many individuals. In an earlier analysis of about 550 of the donors, most TCR beta V segments were observed in productive rearrangements about 87% or about 30% of the time, broadly matching IMGT annotations. This cohort had only TCR beta chains sequenced, and the lack of alpha or paired-chain data limited which features could be detected. A further reported finding was that TCR beta sequences accurately predicted the HLA-A and HLA-B alleles for most subjects in the first cohort. Roughly uniform sequencing depth across donors was assumed in presence/absence analyses, although this assumption may not hold. Some IMGT-functional V segments, including TRBV6-2 and TRBV6-3, could not be distinguished by the 87-base-pair reads and were therefore excluded. A later analysis found that most CMV-associated TCR beta chains appeared HLA-restricted, with HLA associations seemingly driven largely by CMV exposure. CMV serostatus was the only immune exposure information available for the cohort. A group of highly shared sequence variants was considered likely to be a technical artifact of the sequencing pipeline. When HLA alleles, especially DR and DQ, strongly co-occurred, TCR associations were difficult to assign to individual alleles. A later genetic analysis reported fewer N-insertions in productive TCRs among donors in an Asian-associated ancestry cluster than the approximately 700-donor mean. The classifier was reported to diagnose cytomegalovirus status with high specificity and sensitivity in both the original cohort and the validation cohort. Correlated functional status among segregating V segments might be attributable to linkage disequilibrium, but an unknown experimental factor could not be ruled out. A total of 164 TCR beta chains were listed by the study as associated with cytomegalovirus. Because some donors lacked HLA typing at each locus, the association tests relied only on the typed subset. A later analysis found that HLA-associated TCR beta chains were more clonally expanded and had lower generation probabilities than equally common non-associated chains. A few of the identified cytomegalovirus-associated TCR beta chains were confirmed in vitro to be specific for cytomegalovirus antigens. It was suggested by the authors that the approach could potentially be generalized to other disease states and immunological phenotypes. An association between a missense DCLRE1C variant and V-gene and J-gene trimming of TCR beta chains was found in a later genetic analysis and replicated in an independent cohort. A later analysis found that TCR association rates varied across HLA loci, with DRB1 alleles showing the most associated TCRs and HLA-C alleles the fewest. Because counts were too low, seventeen rarely observed V segments, including chromosome 9 orphons, were excluded from the earlier analysis of around 640 of the donors.

Looking up the germline V gene (reference sequence) yields CDR1 MNHEY and CDR2 SMNVEV. Its CDR3 holds 11 amino acids, cysteine through phenylalanine. Solely the CDR3 DNA is kept, with 33 bases framed from the first base. V was cut back by 6 bases and J by 7 bases, leaving a gap of 10 bases between them. This clonotype was sampled from a girl aged 5-17 years in good health and CMV-seronegative. Here the chain combines TRBV27 and TRBJ2-7; a weak D assignment points to TRBD1 (6 bases agree). The sequenced material came from PBMCs. The DNA is as follows: TGTGCCAGCAGGGGGGCTGGGGAGCAGTACTTC. It specifies CASRGAGEQYF.